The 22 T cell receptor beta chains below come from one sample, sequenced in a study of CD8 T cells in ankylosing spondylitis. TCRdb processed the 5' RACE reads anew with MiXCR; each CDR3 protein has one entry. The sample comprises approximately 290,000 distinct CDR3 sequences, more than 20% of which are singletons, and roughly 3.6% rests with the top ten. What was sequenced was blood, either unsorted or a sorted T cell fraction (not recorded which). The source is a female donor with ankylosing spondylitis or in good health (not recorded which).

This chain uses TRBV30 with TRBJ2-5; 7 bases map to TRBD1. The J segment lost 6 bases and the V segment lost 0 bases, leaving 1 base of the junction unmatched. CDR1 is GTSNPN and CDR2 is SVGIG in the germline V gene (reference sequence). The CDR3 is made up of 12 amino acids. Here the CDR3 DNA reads TGTGCCTGGAGTGTAGGGGGCAAGACCCAGTACTTC. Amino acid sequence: CAWSVGGKTQYF.

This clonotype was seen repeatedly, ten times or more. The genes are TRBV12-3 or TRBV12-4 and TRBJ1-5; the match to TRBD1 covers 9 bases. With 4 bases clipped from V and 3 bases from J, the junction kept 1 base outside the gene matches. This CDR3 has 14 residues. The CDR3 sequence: CASSWTGDNQPQHF. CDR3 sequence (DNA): TGTGCCAGCAGTTGGACAGGGGACAATCAGCCCCAGCATTTT.

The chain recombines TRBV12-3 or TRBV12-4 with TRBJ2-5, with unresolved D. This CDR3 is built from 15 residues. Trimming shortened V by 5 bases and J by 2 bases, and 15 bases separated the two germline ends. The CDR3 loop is CASSAPPPVQETQYF. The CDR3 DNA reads TGTGCCAGCAGTGCCCCACCGCCGGTACAAGAGACCCAGTACTTC.

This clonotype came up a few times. The CDR3 region is CSARVAGGPPPYEQYF. Here the CDR3 DNA reads TGCAGTGCTAGAGTGGCGGGAGGGCCTCCCCCCTACGAGCAGTACTTC. The V gene is TRBV20-1, the J gene TRBJ2-7; 9 nucleotides agree with TRBD2. The length of the CDR3 is 16 residues. V lost 1 base and J lost 2; bases outside the gene matches: 9. Germline V gene data show CDR1 as DFQATT and CDR2 as SNEGSKA (reference sequence).

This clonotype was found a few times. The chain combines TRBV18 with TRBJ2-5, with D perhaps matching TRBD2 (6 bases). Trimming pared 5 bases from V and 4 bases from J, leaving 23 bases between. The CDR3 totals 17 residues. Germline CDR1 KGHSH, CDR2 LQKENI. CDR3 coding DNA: TGTGCCAGCTCATCACAACACGGGAGTGTATCAGGAGAGACCCAGTACTTC. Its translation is CASSSQHGSVSGETQYF.

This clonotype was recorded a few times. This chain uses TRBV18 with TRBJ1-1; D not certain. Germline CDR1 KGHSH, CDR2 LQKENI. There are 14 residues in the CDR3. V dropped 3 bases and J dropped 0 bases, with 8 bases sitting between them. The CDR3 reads CASSPSQVNTEAFF. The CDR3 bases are TGTGCCAGCTCACCCAGTCAGGTGAACACTGAAGCTTTCTTT.

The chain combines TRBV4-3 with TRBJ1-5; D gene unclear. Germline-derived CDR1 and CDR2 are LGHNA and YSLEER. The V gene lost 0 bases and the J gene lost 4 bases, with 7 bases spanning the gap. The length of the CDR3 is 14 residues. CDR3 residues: CASSQDPGNQPQHF. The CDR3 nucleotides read TGCGCCAGCAGCCAAGACCCGGGGAATCAGCCCCAGCATTTT.

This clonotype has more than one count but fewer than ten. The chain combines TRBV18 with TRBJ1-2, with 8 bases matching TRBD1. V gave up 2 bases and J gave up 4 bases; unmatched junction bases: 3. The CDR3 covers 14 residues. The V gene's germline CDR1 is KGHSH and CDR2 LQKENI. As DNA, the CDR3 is TGTGCCAGCTCACCATTTGGACAGGGCTATGGCTACACCTTC. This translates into CASSPFGQGYGYTF. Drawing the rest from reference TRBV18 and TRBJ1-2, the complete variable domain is NAGVMQNPRHLVRRRGQEARLRCSPMKGHSHVYWYRQLPEEGLKFMVYLQKENIIDESGMPKERFSAEFPKEGPSILRIQQVVRGDSAAYFCASSPFGQGYGYTFGSGTRLTVV.

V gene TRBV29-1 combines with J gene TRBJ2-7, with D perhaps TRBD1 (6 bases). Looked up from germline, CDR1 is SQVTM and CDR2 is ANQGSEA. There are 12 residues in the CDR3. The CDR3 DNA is TGCAGATCCTTAACAGGGAACTACGAGCAGTACTTC. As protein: CRSLTGNYEQYF.

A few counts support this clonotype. This chain's CDR3 is CASSLEGGLKTQYF. CDR3 coding DNA: TGCGCCAGCAGCCTCGAAGGCGGGTTGAAGACCCAGTACTTC. This chain uses TRBV4-3 with TRBJ2-5, with D possibly matching TRBD2 (5 bases). Germline V gene lookup returns CDR1 LGHNA and CDR2 YSLEER. Trimming cost V 4 bases and J 6 bases, with 15 bases left between them. This CDR3 comprises 14 residues.

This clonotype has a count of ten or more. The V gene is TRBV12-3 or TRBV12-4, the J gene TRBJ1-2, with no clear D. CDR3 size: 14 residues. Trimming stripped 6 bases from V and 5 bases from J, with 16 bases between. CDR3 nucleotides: TGTGCCAGCAGCCCCTCGGAACTTAGTTATGGCTACACCTTC. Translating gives CASSPSELSYGYTF.

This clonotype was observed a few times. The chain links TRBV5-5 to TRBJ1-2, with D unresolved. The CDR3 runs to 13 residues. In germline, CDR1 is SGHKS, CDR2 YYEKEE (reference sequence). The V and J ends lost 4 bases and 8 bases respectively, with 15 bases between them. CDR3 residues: CASSQDYLGGYTF. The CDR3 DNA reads TGTGCCAGCAGCCAAGATTATTTGGGCGGCTACACCTTC.

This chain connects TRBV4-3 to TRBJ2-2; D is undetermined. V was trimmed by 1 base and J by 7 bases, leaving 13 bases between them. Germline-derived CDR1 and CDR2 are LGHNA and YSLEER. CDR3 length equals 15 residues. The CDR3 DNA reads TGCGCCAGCAGCCAAGGCGACTTTAGGGACGGGGAGCTGTTTTTT. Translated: CASSQGDFRDGELFF.

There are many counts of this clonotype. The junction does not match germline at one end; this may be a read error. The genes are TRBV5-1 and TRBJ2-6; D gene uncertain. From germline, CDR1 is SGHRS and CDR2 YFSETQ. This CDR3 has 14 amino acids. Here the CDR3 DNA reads TGTGCCAGCAGCTTAATCTCTGGGGCCAACGTCCTGACTTTC. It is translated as CASSLISGANVLTF.

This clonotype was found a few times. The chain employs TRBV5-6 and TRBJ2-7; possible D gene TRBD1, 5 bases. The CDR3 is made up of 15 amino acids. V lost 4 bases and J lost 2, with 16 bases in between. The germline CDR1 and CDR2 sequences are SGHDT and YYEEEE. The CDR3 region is CASSPPRTPTYEQYF. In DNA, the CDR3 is TGTGCCAGCAGCCCCCCCAGGACACCTACCTACGAGCAGTACTTC. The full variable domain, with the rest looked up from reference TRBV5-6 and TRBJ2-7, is DAGVTQSPTHLIKTRGQQVTLRCSPKSGHDTVSWYQQALGQGPQFIFQYYEEEERQRGNFPDRFSGHQFPNYSSELNVNALLLGDSALYLCASSPPRTPTYEQYFGPGTRLTVT.

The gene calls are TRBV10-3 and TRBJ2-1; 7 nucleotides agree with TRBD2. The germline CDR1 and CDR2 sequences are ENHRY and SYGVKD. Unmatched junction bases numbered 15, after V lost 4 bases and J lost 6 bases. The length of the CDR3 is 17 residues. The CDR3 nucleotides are TGTGCCATCAGTGGGAGGATAGGCGGGAGAACTTTCAATGAGCAGTTCTTC. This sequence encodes CAISGRIGGRTFNEQFF.

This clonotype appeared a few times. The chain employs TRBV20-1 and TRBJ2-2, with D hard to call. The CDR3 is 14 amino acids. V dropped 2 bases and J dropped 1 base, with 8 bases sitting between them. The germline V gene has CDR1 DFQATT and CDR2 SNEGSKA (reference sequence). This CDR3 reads CSARYRGNTGELFF. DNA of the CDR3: TGCAGTGCTAGATACAGAGGGAACACCGGGGAGCTGTTTTTT.

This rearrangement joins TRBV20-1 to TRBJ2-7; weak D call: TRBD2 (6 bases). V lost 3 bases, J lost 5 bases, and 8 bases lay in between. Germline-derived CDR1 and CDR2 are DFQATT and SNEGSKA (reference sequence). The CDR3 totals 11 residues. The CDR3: CSASRRDEQYF. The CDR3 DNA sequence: TGCAGTGCTAGTAGGAGGGACGAGCAGTACTTC.

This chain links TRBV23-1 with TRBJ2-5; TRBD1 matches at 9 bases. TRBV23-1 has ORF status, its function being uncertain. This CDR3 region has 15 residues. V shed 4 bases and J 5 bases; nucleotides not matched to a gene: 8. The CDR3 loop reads CASSLPGQGSETQYF. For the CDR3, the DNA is TGCGCCAGCAGTCTGCCGGGACAGGGTAGTGAGACCCAGTACTTC.

The CDR3 coding sequence is TGCAGTGCCATAGGTTGGGCTAGCGGGAGCTACGAGCAGTACTTC. Translated, it gives CSAIGWASGSYEQYF. This rearrangement joins TRBV20-1 to TRBJ2-7, with 10 bases fitting TRBD2. The CDR3 extends over 15 amino acids. Germline values: CDR1 DFQATT, CDR2 SNEGSKA (reference sequence). With V trimmed by 6 bases and J by 3 bases, 11 bases remained unmatched.

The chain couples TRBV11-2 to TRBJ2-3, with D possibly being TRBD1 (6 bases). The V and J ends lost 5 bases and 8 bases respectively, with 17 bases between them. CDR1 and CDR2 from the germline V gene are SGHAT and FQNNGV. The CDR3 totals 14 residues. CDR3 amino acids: CASSAPNRDTTQYF. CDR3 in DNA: TGTGCCAGCAGCGCGCCGAACCGGGACACTACGCAGTATTTT. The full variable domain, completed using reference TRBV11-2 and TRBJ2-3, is EAGVAQSPRYKIIEKRQSVAFWCNPISGHATLYWYQQILGQGPKLLIQFQNNGVVDDSQLPKDRFSAERLKGVDSTLKIQPAKLEDSAVYLCASSAPNRDTTQYFGPGTRLTVL.

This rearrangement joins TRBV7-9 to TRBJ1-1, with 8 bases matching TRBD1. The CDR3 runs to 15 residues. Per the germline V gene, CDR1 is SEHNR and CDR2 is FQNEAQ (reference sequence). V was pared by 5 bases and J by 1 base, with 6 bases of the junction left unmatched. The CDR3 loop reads CASSPWTGQNTEAFF. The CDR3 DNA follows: TGTGCCAGCAGCCCTTGGACAGGGCAGAACACTGAAGCTTTCTTT. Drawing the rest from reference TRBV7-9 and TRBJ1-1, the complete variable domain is DTGVSQNPRHKITKRGQNVTFRCDPISEHNRLYWYRQTLGQGPEFLTYFQNEAQLEKSRLLSDRFSAERPKGSFSTLEIQRTEQGDSAMYLCASSPWTGQNTEAFFGQGTRLTVV.